This is a list of T cell receptor beta chains from one sample in a study of shared clonotypes between healthy human individuals. Generated by immunoSEQ multiplex PCR, the TCRdb table keeps only in-frame clones and is missing some. The data hold around 2,000,000 clones, with roughly 94% observed a single time. The sample taken for sequencing was naive CD8+ T cells sorted from blood. Receptors were obtained from a man younger than 35 in good health. Each CDR3 is given with its conserved first and last residue. A D gene is named only where the DNA matches it firmly. Some rows have no size entry. The others give once, few or many, or a class for an expanded clone.

CDR3nt	CDR3aa	j_gene	d_gene	len	v_gene	abundance
TGCGCCAGCAGCCAAGTGTCAGGACCTAGCTCCTACGAGCAGTACTTC	CASSQVSGPSSYEQYF	TRBJ2-7	.	16	TRBV4-3	once
TGTGCCAGCAGCCAAGGGGGGAACGAGCAGTACTTC	CASSQGGNEQYF	TRBJ2-7	.	12	TRBV16	.
TGTGCCAGCAGCCTAGCGGGAGTCCAAGAGACCCAGTACTTC	CASSLAGVQETQYF	TRBJ2-5	TRBD2	14	TRBV13	.
TGTGCCAGCAGCTTTAGTACGGAGGGCTCTGGAAACACCATATATTTT	CASSFSTEGSGNTIYF	TRBJ1-3	.	16	TRBV7-9	.
TGTGCCAGCAGTCAGACAGGCACGAACACTGAAGCTTTCTTT	CASSQTGTNTEAFF	TRBJ1-1	.	14	TRBV6-6	.
TGTGCCAGTAGTACGGACCGGGAGACCCAGTACTTC	CASSTDRETQYF	TRBJ2-5	.	12	TRBV19	.
TGTGCCAGCTCCCAGGGGGCCATAGATACGCAGTATTTT	CASSQGAIDTQYF	TRBJ2-3	TRBD1	13	TRBV18	.
TGTGCCAGCAGCTCCTCAGACAGGGGATACAATGAGCAGTTCTTC	CASSSSDRGYNEQFF	TRBJ2-1	TRBD1	15	TRBV7-3	.
TGTGCCAGCAGAATTCGGACGGCTACCTACGAGCAGTACTTC	CASRIRTATYEQYF	TRBJ2-7	.	14	TRBV5-6	.
TGTGCCAGCAGTTGGACTAGCGGGAAAGATACGCAGTATTTT	CASSWTSGKDTQYF	TRBJ2-3	TRBD2	14	TRBV6-5	.
TGCGCCAGCAGCTTGGCCTTGGGGAGCTACAATGAGCAGTTCTTC	CASSLALGSYNEQFF	TRBJ2-1	.	15	TRBV5-1	.
TGTGCCAGCAGCTCCGAGACAGGCGGATACTACGAGCAGTACTTC	CASSSETGGYYEQYF	TRBJ2-7	.	15	TRBV13	.
TGTGCCAGTAGTGTCTCAGGGGGCACGGAGCCCCAGCATTTT	CASSVSGGTEPQHF	TRBJ1-5	TRBD1	14	TRBV19	.
TGTGCCACAATGGGGGGGACAGTTAGCAATCAGCCCCAGCATTTT	CATMGGTVSNQPQHF	TRBJ1-5	TRBD1	15	TRBV28	.
TGTGCCAGCAGTTCTAGCTTCGTCCGCCACAGCAACACCGGGGAGCTGTTTTTT	CASSSSFVRHSNTGELFF	TRBJ2-2	.	18	TRBV27	.
TGTGCCAGCAGTGAGATAGGGTCCTACGAGCAGTACTTC	CASSEIGSYEQYF	TRBJ2-7	.	13	TRBV6-1	.
TGTGCCAGCAGTTCCAGGGGGGGAAATCAGCCCCAGCATTTT	CASSSRGGNQPQHF	TRBJ1-5	TRBD1	14	TRBV28	once
TGTGCCAGCAGTTTCCGGGAGACAGGCCCTCTGAACAATGAGCAGTTCTTC	CASSFRETGPLNNEQFF	TRBJ2-1	.	17	TRBV27	.
TGTGCCAGCAGCCCCGGTAGTAGGGGCCTTGAAGCTTTCTTT	CASSPGSRGLEAFF	TRBJ1-1	.	14	TRBV6-5	.
TGTGCCAGTATAGCCGGAGTGAACACTGAAGCTTTCTTT	CASIAGVNTEAFF	TRBJ1-1	.	13	TRBV19	.
TGTGCCAGCAGTGAGGGTCGAGACAGGACTGAAGCTTTCTTT	CASSEGRDRTEAFF	TRBJ1-1	.	14	TRBV2	.
TGTGCCAGCAGTGAGCCCGGAGAAAGAGGGGGCATCTCGAATGAGCAGTTCTTC	CASSEPGERGGISNEQFF	TRBJ2-1	TRBD1	18	TRBV25-1	.
TGTGCCAGTAGGAATCTAAACACCGGGGAGCTGTTTTTT	CASRNLNTGELFF	TRBJ2-2	.	13	TRBV19	.
TGTGCCAGCAGTCCTAGGACGGGACCACGCGATGGCTACACCTTC	CASSPRTGPRDGYTF	TRBJ1-2	.	15	TRBV2	few
TGTGCCAGCAGTGACCTCCATCCTGAAGCTTTCTTT	CASSDLHPEAFF	TRBJ1-1	.	12	TRBV6-1	.
TGCGCCAGCAGCCAAGGTTTTTTAGCGGTAGGGGATGAAAAACTGTTTTTT	CASSQGFLAVGDEKLFF	TRBJ1-4	.	17	TRBV4-1	.
TGTGCCAGCGGCCGGGGCTCTCTCCCACCTGGAAACACCATATATTTT	CASGRGSLPPGNTIYF	TRBJ1-3	.	16	TRBV2	.
TGTGCCAGCAGCTTAGTCCCTGGAACCGCTGGGGCCAACGTCCTGACTTTC	CASSLVPGTAGANVLTF	TRBJ2-6	.	17	TRBV7-9	.
TGTGCCAGCAGTTTAATTCTTGTGAACGAGCAGTACTTC	CASSLILVNEQYF	TRBJ2-7	.	13	TRBV27	.
TGTGCCAGTAGTGGGACGGATCCGAACACCGGGGAGCTGTTTTTT	CASSGTDPNTGELFF	TRBJ2-2	.	15	TRBV19	once
TGTGCCAGCAGCTTAGAGTTAGAACCCCAGCATTTT	CASSLELEPQHF	TRBJ1-5	.	12	TRBV7-9	.
TGTGCCAGCAGCGGGGGGTCCAGGGGCGCTAGCACAGATACGCAGTATTTT	CASSGGSRGASTDTQYF	TRBJ2-3	.	17	TRBV11-3	.
TGTGCCAGCGAAGAAAATACACGCAATGAGCAGTTCTTC	CASEENTRNEQFF	TRBJ2-1	.	13	TRBV11-2	.
TGTGCCAGTAGTGGCACCGGGATCGGTTTTCAGCCCCAGCATTTT	CASSGTGIGFQPQHF	TRBJ1-5	.	15	TRBV19	.
TGTGCTAGCAGACCTGGACAGGGGGAAAGTCGGGGCTACACCTTC	CASRPGQGESRGYTF	TRBJ1-2	TRBD1	15	TRBV7-7	.
TGTGCCAGCAGCGGTCTGAGCGGGAGGGCCACCACCGGGGAGCTGTTTTTT	CASSGLSGRATTGELFF	TRBJ2-2	TRBD2	17	TRBV9	.
TGCGCCAGCAGCCAAGCCCCGTGGGGTACAAATGCTGAAGCTTTCTTT	CASSQAPWGTNAEAFF	TRBJ1-1	.	16	TRBV4-3	.
TGTGCCAGCAGTTTAGGCGGGAGGGCGTACGGCACAGATACGCAGTATTTT	CASSLGGRAYGTDTQYF	TRBJ2-3	TRBD2	17	TRBV28	.
TGTGCCAGCAGTGATGTCGCTAATGAAAAACTGTTTTTT	CASSDVANEKLFF	TRBJ1-4	.	13	TRBV25-1	.
TGTGCCAGCAGTTTAACAGCGGGAGGTCAAGGCTACGAGCAGTACTTC	CASSLTAGGQGYEQYF	TRBJ2-7	TRBD2	16	TRBV27	once
TGTGCCAGCAGATCACACAGGGATCATAGCTACACCTTC	CASRSHRDHSYTF	TRBJ1-2	.	13	TRBV21-1	.
TGTGCCAGCAGCCCAGGCAGGGGACTGAACACTGAAGCTTTCTTT	CASSPGRGLNTEAFF	TRBJ1-1	.	15	TRBV11-2	.
TGTGCCAGCAGTGGCCGACAGGCTGAAGCTTTCTTT	CASSGRQAEAFF	TRBJ1-1	.	12	TRBV6-1	.
TGTGCCAGCAGCCCTGCGCGTAGAAGGGTTGAGGAGACCCAGTACTTC	CASSPARRRVEETQYF	TRBJ2-5	.	16	TRBV11-1	.
TGCGCCAGCAGTGAGTCGGGCGGGGAGCTGTTTTTT	CASSESGGELFF	TRBJ2-2	.	12	TRBV10-1	.
TGTGCCAGCAGTGATAGCTACGAGCAGTACTTC	CASSDSYEQYF	TRBJ2-7	.	11	TRBV6-5	.
TGTGCCAGCAGTCCGAGCGTAAGGGGCACAACGATCATGAACACTGAAGCTTTCTTT	CASSPSVRGTTIMNTEAFF	TRBJ1-1	.	19	TRBV27	once
TGTGCCAGCAGCCTCCTAGCGGGGGCGAACACCGGGGAGCTGTTTTTT	CASSLLAGANTGELFF	TRBJ2-2	TRBD2	16	TRBV7-3	.
TGTGCCAGCAGTGAGGGAGATCAGCCCCAGCATTTT	CASSEGDQPQHF	TRBJ1-5	.	12	TRBV2	.
TGTGCCAGCAGCGGACTTCAGGGAGGGAACACTGAAGCTTTCTTT	CASSGLQGGNTEAFF	TRBJ1-1	.	15	TRBV7-2	.
TGTGCCAGCAGCCCCTTCGTGGGGGCCGGTTTTTTGGGCTACACCTTC	CASSPFVGAGFLGYTF	TRBJ1-2	.	16	TRBV7-9	.
TGTGCCAGCAGCTATTATGACAGCTACGAGCAGTACTTC	CASSYYDSYEQYF	TRBJ2-7	.	13	TRBV7-3	.
TGTGCCAGCAGCCCCTCTGGGGGCGGATTCCGTTACGGCTACACCTTC	CASSPSGGGFRYGYTF	TRBJ1-2	.	16	TRBV27	.